The clone carrying this T cell receptor (beta chain) was found a few times. This sample was included in a study of response to subunit inactivated influenza vaccine. V was cut by 11 bases and J by 0 bases, with 10 bases left in between. CDR3 length equals 12 residues. Germline CDR1 reads ENHRY; CDR2 reads SYGVKD. TCRdb called the RT-PCR reads again in MiXCR, with one record for every CDR3 protein. This sample carries just under 550,000 distinct CDR3 sequences, roughly 25% of them seen once, and the ten largest clones take 2.8%. The same sample was also used in a study of T cells expressing NK-cell markers. That study adds: What made the TCR beta cDNA was 5'RACE template switching with UMIs. The study drew TCR beta repertoires from sorted CD3+CD56+NKG2C+, CD3+CD56+NKG2C- and CD3+CD56-NKG2C+ T cells. These clonotypes also led the CD3+CD56-NKG2C+ fraction in a few donors.

The TCR was taken from a man in his fifties who received an inactivated influenza vaccine. The material was CD4+ T cells sorted from PBMCs, obtained 11 to 12 days after vaccination. The chain carries TRBV10-3 and TRBJ1-1; D gene unclear. The CDR3, as DNA: TGTGCCTCAAATGAGGTGAACACTGAAGCTTTCTTT. Translating it yields CASNEVNTEAFF.